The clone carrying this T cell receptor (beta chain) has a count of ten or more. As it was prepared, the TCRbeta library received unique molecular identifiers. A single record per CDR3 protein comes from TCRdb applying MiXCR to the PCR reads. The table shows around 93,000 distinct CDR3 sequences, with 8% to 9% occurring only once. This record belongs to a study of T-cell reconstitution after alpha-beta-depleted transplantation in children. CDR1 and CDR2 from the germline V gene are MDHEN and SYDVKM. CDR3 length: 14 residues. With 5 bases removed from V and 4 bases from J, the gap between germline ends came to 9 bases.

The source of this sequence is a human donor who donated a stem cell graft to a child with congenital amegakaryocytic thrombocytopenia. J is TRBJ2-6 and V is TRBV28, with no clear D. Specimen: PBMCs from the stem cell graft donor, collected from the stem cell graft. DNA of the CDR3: TGTGCCAGCAGTCTGAGTCCCGGGGCCAACGTCCTGACTTTC. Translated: CASSLSPGANVLTF.